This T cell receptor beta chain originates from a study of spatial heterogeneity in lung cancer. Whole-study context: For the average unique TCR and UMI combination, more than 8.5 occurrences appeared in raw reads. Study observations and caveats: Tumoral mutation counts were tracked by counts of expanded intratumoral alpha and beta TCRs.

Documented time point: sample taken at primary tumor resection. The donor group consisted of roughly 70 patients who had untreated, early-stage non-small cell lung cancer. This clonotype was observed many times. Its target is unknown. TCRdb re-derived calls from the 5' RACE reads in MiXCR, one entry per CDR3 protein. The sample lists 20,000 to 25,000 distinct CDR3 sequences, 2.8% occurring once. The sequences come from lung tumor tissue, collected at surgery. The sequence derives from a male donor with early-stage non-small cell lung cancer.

The CDR3 protein is CAWSGSAGDTQYF. DNA for the CDR3: TGTGCCTGGAGCGGCTCTGCTGGTGATACGCAGTATTTT. The J gene is TRBJ2-3, the V gene TRBV30; D unclear. From germline, CDR1 is GTSNPN and CDR2 SVGIG (reference sequence). Trimming took off 3 bases at V and 6 bases at J, with 13 bases between the two ends. This CDR3 is 13 amino acids long.